This T cell receptor beta chain stems from a study of blood T cell repertoires in COVID-19. Original processing notes: Quantification of nucleated cells was approximated via reference gene primer amplification. TCRdb keeps only in-frame clones here, not all; method: immunoSEQ multiplex PCR. V and J calls and clone size come straight from that table; D and trimming were deduced from the DNA. The sample has some 340,000 clones; around nine tenths are singletons. The CDR3 contains 15 residues. Germline V gives CDR1 LNHDA, CDR2 SQIVND (reference sequence). Trimming cost V 1 base and J 5 bases, with 15 bases left between them.

The clonotype comes from a woman in her thirties who had been exposed to COVID-19. The chain employs TRBV19 and TRBJ2-7; weak D call: TRBD2 (5 bases). Material for sequencing was PBMCs or T cells enriched from blood (not recorded which). CDR3 in amino acids: CASSIGEVFGDEQYF. The CDR3 nucleotides read TGTGCCAGTAGTATAGGGGAAGTTTTCGGGGACGAGCAGTACTTC.